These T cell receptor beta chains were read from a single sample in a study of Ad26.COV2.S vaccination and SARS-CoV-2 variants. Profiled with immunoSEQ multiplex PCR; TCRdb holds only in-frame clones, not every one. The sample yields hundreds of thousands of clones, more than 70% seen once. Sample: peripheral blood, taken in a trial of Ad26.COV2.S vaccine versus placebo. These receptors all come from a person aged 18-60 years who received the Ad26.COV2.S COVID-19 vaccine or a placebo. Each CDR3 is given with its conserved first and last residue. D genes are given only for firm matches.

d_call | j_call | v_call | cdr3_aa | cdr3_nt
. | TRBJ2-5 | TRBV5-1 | CASSFGGREETQYF | TGCGCCAGCAGCTTTGGAGGGCGTGAAGAGACCCAGTACTTC
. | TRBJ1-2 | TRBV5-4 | CASSLVLNYGYTF | TGTGCCAGCAGCTTGGTTCTAAACTATGGCTACACCTTC
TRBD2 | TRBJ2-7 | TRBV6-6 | CASSLAGGRYEQYF | TGTGCCAGCAGTTTAGCGGGAGGGCGGTACGAGCAGTACTTC
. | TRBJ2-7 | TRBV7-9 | CASSRQIHYEQYF | TGTGCCAGCAGTCGACAGATCCACTACGAGCAGTACTTC
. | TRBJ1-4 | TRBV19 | CASRSGEKLFF | TGTGCCAGTAGGAGTGGTGAAAAACTGTTTTTT
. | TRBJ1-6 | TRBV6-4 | CASSEEGYGSPLHF | TGTGCCAGCAGTGAGGAGGGTTACGGTTCACCCCTCCACTTT
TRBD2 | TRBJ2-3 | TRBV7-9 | CASSPPGTNTDTQYF | TGTGCCAGCAGCCCCCCCGGGACTAACACAGATACGCAGTATTTT
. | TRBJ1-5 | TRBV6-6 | CASSYVSNQPQHF | TGTGCCAGCAGTTACGTTAGCAATCAGCCCCAGCATTTT
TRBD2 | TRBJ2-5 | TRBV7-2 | CASSLDRFSGGAETQYF | TGTGCCAGCAGCTTAGATAGGTTTAGCGGGGGGGCCGAGACCCAGTACTTC
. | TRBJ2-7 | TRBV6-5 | CASDAYNYEQYF | TGTGCCAGCGACGCCTACAACTACGAGCAGTACTTC